Below, 29 T cell receptor beta chains from the same sample are listed, as sequenced in a study of blood T cell repertoires in COVID-19. Here immunoSEQ multiplex PCR was the method, and the copy in TCRdb shows in-frame clones only, minus some. In the table there are over 450,000 clones, 89% of which are singletons. What was sequenced was peripheral blood. These receptors originate from a man in his late teens or twenties with COVID-19, enrolled during active disease.

The chain couples TRBV4-1 to TRBJ2-2; D perhaps matches TRBD2 (7 bases). V lost 0 bases and J 7 bases, leaving 12 bases between the germline ends. The CDR3 runs 15 residues. Germline V CDR1 and CDR2: MGHRA, YSYEKL. This CDR3 reads CASSQDGGAVGELFF. CDR3 coding DNA: TGCGCCAGCAGCCAAGATGGGGGGGCGGTCGGGGAGCTGTTTTTT.

This clone was seen a handful of times. The chain recombines TRBV24-1 with TRBJ2-3, with 9 bases identical to TRBD2. The V segment lost 0 bases and the J segment 5 bases; nucleotides outside the gene matches: 5. CDR3 size: 16 residues. CDR1 and CDR2 (germline): KGHDR, SFDVKD. CDR3 nucleotides: TGTGCCACCAGTGATTTGGGGCGGGAGGGCGTAGATACGCAGTATTTT. Translating gives CATSDLGREGVDTQYF.

V gene TRBV3-1 (or the pseudogene TRBV3-2) combines with J gene TRBJ1-4; 9 nucleotides match TRBD1. Unmatched junction bases numbered 4, after V lost 3 bases and J lost 5 bases. This CDR3 is built from 15 residues. Germline CDR1 is LGHDT and CDR2 is YNNKEL (reference sequence). DNA of the CDR3: TGTGCCAGCAGCCACAATGACAGGGGGAATGAAAAACTGTTTTTT. Protein product: CASSHNDRGNEKLFF.

This clone has just one count. J is TRBJ1-1 and V is TRBV18; 10 bases agree with TRBD1. The J segment lost 7 bases and the V segment lost 1 base, leaving 9 bases of the junction unmatched. Germline-derived CDR1 and CDR2 are KGHSH and LQKENI. CDR3 length: 16 residues. The CDR3 bases are TGTGCCAGCTCACCACTATTTGACAGGGGGCTTGGTGAAGCTTTCTTT. It codes for CASSPLFDRGLGEAFF.

The rearrangement uses TRBV7-9 and TRBJ2-6; D uncertain. V shed 0 bases and J shed 0 bases, with 12 bases lying between them. The CDR3 spans 18 residues. Germline CDR1 is SEHNR and CDR2 is FQNEAQ (reference sequence). CDR3 in DNA: TGTGCCAGCAGCTTAGCGCTGGGCAGCCCCTCTGGGGCCAACGTCCTGACTTTC. Protein sequence: CASSLALGSPSGANVLTF.

The chain couples TRBV5-1 to TRBJ1-1; D gene ambiguous. Germline V gene data show CDR1 as SGHRS and CDR2 as YFSETQ. The V gene lost 0 bases and the J gene lost 0 bases, with 9 bases spanning the gap. The length of the CDR3 is 15 residues. CDR3 bases: TGCGCCAGCAGCTTGGAAGCGACGGTGAACACTGAAGCTTTCTTT. Residues: CASSLEATVNTEAFF. The full variable domain, with the rest looked up from reference TRBV5-1 and TRBJ1-1, is KAGVTQTPRYLIKTRGQQVTLSCSPISGHRSVSWYQQTPGQGLQFLFEYFSETQRNKGNFPGRFSGRQFSNSRSEMNVSTLELGDSALYLCASSLEATVNTEAFFGQGTRLTVV.

The V gene is TRBV11-2, the J gene TRBJ2-7; 13 bases agree with TRBD2. Germline CDR1 reads SGHAT; CDR2 reads FQNNGV. The junction had 6 bases not matched to a gene; V was cut back by 1 base and J by 3 bases. The CDR3 runs to 17 residues. The CDR3 sequence: CASSLGTSGGTGYEQYF. The CDR3 nucleotides read TGTGCCAGCAGCTTAGGGACTAGCGGGGGTACTGGCTACGAGCAGTACTTC.

V usage is TRBV6-5 and J usage is TRBJ2-3, with 8 nucleotides matching TRBD2. V shed 5 bases, J shed 12 bases, and the junction held 13 bases outside the gene matches. This CDR3 region has 14 residues. Germline V gives CDR1 MNHEY, CDR2 SVGAGI. Written as DNA, the CDR3 is TGTGCCAGCAGTATTCAGGTAGCGGGATCAGCACAGTATTTT. It codes for CASSIQVAGSAQYF.

The gene calls are TRBV10-2 and TRBJ2-6, with D possibly being TRBD2 (5 bases). This CDR3 region has 14 residues. CDR1 and CDR2 (germline): WSHSY, SAAADI. Trimming removed 2 bases from V and 3 bases from J, with 5 bases in between. CDR3 bases: TGCGCCAGCAGTGAGCGGGGTGGGGCCAACGTCCTGACTTTC. Translating gives CASSERGGANVLTF.

This clone was observed many times. This sequence joins TRBV24-1 and TRBJ2-5; D is possibly TRBD1 (5 bases). The CDR3 extends over 13 amino acids. V was pared by 5 bases and J by 5 bases, with 11 bases between. The germline CDR1 and CDR2 sequences are KGHDR and SFDVKD. As DNA, the CDR3 is TGTGCCACCAGTGTCTCAGGGTACGAGACCCAGTACTTC. This codes for CATSVSGYETQYF.

This CDR3 reads CASKFQRGSSYEQYF. The CDR3 DNA sequence: TGTGCCAGCAAGTTCCAGCGGGGGAGCTCCTACGAGCAGTACTTC. The V gene is TRBV5-6, the J gene TRBJ2-7; 8 nucleotides align to TRBD2. The junction had 8 bases not matched to a gene; V was cut back by 6 bases and J by 0 bases. The CDR3 runs 15 residues. Germline V gene lookup returns CDR1 SGHDT and CDR2 YYEEEE. Together with reference TRBV5-6 and TRBJ2-7, the CDR3 gives the full variable domain: DAGVTQSPTHLIKTRGQQVTLRCSPKSGHDTVSWYQQALGQGPQFIFQYYEEEERQRGNFPDRFSGHQFPNYSSELNVNALLLGDSALYLCASKFQRGSSYEQYFGPGTRLTVT.

The chain uses TRBV5-6 and TRBJ2-7, with D maybe TRBD1 (5 bases). The germline V and J ends were trimmed by 4 bases and 4 bases, with 18 bases remaining between them. CDR1 is SGHDT, CDR2 YYEEEE, per germline. This CDR3 spans 15 amino acids. CDR3 DNA sequence: TGTGCCAGCAGCCCCCCGGGCAGGGAAGGGTACGAGCAGTACTTC. It yields the protein CASSPPGREGYEQYF. The full variable domain, rest sourced from reference TRBV5-6 and TRBJ2-7, is DAGVTQSPTHLIKTRGQQVTLRCSPKSGHDTVSWYQQALGQGPQFIFQYYEEEERQRGNFPDRFSGHQFPNYSSELNVNALLLGDSALYLCASSPPGREGYEQYFGPGTRLTVT.

The chain recombines TRBV27 with TRBJ2-7, with 7 bases that match TRBD2. Trimming removed 6 bases from V and 4 bases from J; junction bases left unmatched: 6. CDR3 length equals 13 residues. Germline V gives CDR1 MNHEY, CDR2 SMNVEV (reference sequence). The CDR3 coding sequence is TGTGCCAGCAGCTGGAGGGAGGGATACGAGCAGTACTTC. Protein: CASSWREGYEQYF.

The chain joins TRBV9 to TRBJ2-1; 9 bases are a match to TRBD1. The junction had 5 bases not matched to a gene; V was cut back by 3 bases and J by 4 bases. This CDR3 region has 15 residues. CDR1 and CDR2 from the germline V gene are SGDLS and YYNGEE. The CDR3 DNA reads TGTGCCAGCAGCGCAACCGGGACAGGGTACAATGAGCAGTTCTTC. Its translation is CASSATGTGYNEQFF.

The rearrangement uses TRBV3-1 (or the pseudogene TRBV3-2) and TRBJ2-7, with TRBD1 matching over 7 bases. The J segment lost 5 bases and the V segment lost 2 bases, leaving 6 bases of the junction unmatched. CDR3 length: 14 residues. The germline gives CDR1 LGHDT, CDR2 YNNKEL (reference sequence). The DNA for the CDR3 is TGTGCCAGCAGCCAAATCCCAGGGGGAAACGAGCAGTACTTC. It yields the protein CASSQIPGGNEQYF.

Remarks on this clone: Other DNA sequences of this sample code for an identical CDR3. V is TRBV24-1 and J is TRBJ2-7, with 10 positions matching TRBD1. Germline V lookup: CDR1 KGHDR, CDR2 SFDVKD. J gave up 1 base and V 5 bases, and 1 base lay outside the gene matches. The CDR3 extends over 14 amino acids. CDR3 sequence reads: CATSGTGGSYEQYF. CDR3 sequence (DNA): TGTGCCACCAGTGGGACAGGGGGATCCTACGAGCAGTACTTC.

The chain recombines TRBV27 with TRBJ2-5; TRBD1 matches 9 bases. CDR1 and CDR2 (germline): MNHEY, SMNVEV (reference sequence). V shed 6 bases and J 2 bases; nucleotides not matched to a gene: 4. The CDR3 loop spans 14 amino acids. The CDR3 DNA sequence: TGTGCCAGCAGGGGACAGGGCCGTCAAGAGACCCAGTACTTC. This gives the protein CASRGQGRQETQYF.

This clone was detected once. The chain couples TRBV2 to TRBJ1-5; D call uncertain. The CDR3 has 15 amino acids. The V gene lost 6 bases and the J gene lost 0 bases, with 12 bases spanning the gap. Germline V lookup: CDR1 SNHLY, CDR2 FYNNEI. CDR3 sequence: CASRLQTDSNQPQHF. CDR3 bases: TGTGCCAGCAGATTACAGACGGATAGCAATCAGCCCCAGCATTTT.

This sequence joins TRBV5-3 and TRBJ2-1; TRBD2 matches at 8 bases. TRBV5-3 is an ORF, with its function uncertain. CDR3 length equals 17 residues. With 1 base clipped from V and 6 bases from J, the junction kept 12 bases outside the gene matches. This chain's CDR3 is CARSLSSGSKGTNEQFF. In nucleotides, the CDR3 is TGTGCCAGAAGCTTGTCAAGCGGGAGCAAAGGGACCAATGAGCAGTTCTTC.

About this clone: Other DNA variants within this sample encode the same CDR3. The chain combines TRBV15 with TRBJ1-4; D is unclear. V was trimmed by 1 base and J by 8 bases, leaving 8 bases between them. The CDR3 is 13 residues long. In germline, CDR1 is LNHNV, CDR2 YYDKDF (reference sequence). The CDR3 spells CATSRASGEKLFF. Written as DNA, the CDR3 is TGTGCCACCAGCAGAGCGTCAGGCGAAAAACTGTTTTTT.

J is TRBJ1-1 and V is TRBV24-1, with 8 positions matching TRBD1. Germline CDR1 and CDR2: KGHDR and SFDVKD. J lost 6 bases, V lost 7 bases, and 6 bases had no gene match. The CDR3 consists of 13 residues. For the CDR3, the DNA is TGTGCCACCAGACAGACAGGGGAGGCTGAAGCTTTCTTT. This encodes CATRQTGEAEAFF.

This chain links TRBV25-1 with TRBJ2-7; 9 bases are shared with TRBD1. Germline CDR1 reads MGHDK; CDR2 reads SYGVNS. This CDR3 has 16 residues. V lost 3 bases to trimming and J lost 5 bases; unmatched junction nucleotides: 11. The chain's CDR3 is CASSDLGGQGKDEQYF. As DNA, the CDR3 is TGTGCCAGCAGTGACCTGGGGGGACAGGGAAAAGACGAGCAGTACTTC.

This clone was seen only a few times. V gene TRBV13 combines with J gene TRBJ2-7; TRBD1 is a possible D gene (6 bases). This CDR3 spans 14 amino acids. CDR1 is PRHDT, CDR2 FYEKMQ, per germline (reference sequence). The V end was cut by 5 bases, the J end by 2 bases, with 13 bases between. The CDR3 coding sequence is TGTGCCAGCAGCCCCGGGCAGGGGACCTACGAGCAGTACTTC. It is translated as CASSPGQGTYEQYF.

The gene calls are TRBV7-9 and TRBJ2-1, with 12 bases matching TRBD2. Germline-derived CDR1 and CDR2 are SEHNR and FQNEAQ (reference sequence). The CDR3 loop spans 13 amino acids. Trimming at V came to 8 bases and at J to 6 bases, leaving 2 bases not matched to a gene. Here the CDR3 reads CASELAGGNEQFF. For the CDR3, the DNA is TGTGCCAGCGAACTAGCGGGGGGCAATGAGCAGTTCTTC.

The chain links TRBV6-5 to TRBJ1-1; no reliable D call. The CDR3 spans 14 residues. Germline V lookup: CDR1 MNHEY, CDR2 SVGAGI. V was clipped by 2 bases and J by 0 bases, with 7 bases between them. The CDR3: CASSYGPMNTEAFF. The CDR3, as DNA: TGTGCCAGCAGTTACGGGCCCATGAACACTGAAGCTTTCTTT.

The chain joins TRBV29-1 to TRBJ1-2; the D gene is possibly TRBD1 (6 bases). V lost 0 bases, J lost 2 bases, and 13 bases lay in between. In germline, CDR1 is SQVTM, CDR2 ANQGSEA. The CDR3 covers 15 residues. The CDR3 bases are TGCAGCGTTGAAGATCGGGGGGGCGGGAACTATGGCTACACCTTC. It yields the protein CSVEDRGGGNYGYTF.

The chain combines TRBV11-3 with TRBJ2-2; 9 positions agree with TRBD1. This CDR3 comprises 15 residues. Germline loops: CDR1 SGHNT, CDR2 YENEEA. With V trimmed by 2 bases and J by 10 bases, 8 bases remained unmatched. CDR3 protein: CASSLTQQGAEELFF. CDR3 bases: TGTGCCAGCAGCTTAACCCAACAGGGGGCCGAGGAGCTGTTTTTT.

This chain links TRBV5-4 with TRBJ2-6, with 11 positions matching TRBD2. The CDR3 is 17 residues long. CDR1 and CDR2 (germline): SGHNT, YYREEE (reference sequence). Trimming took 4 bases from V and 0 from J; bases not matched to a gene: 3. DNA for the CDR3: TGTGCCAGCAGCCGGGGACTAGCGGCCTCTGGGGCCAACGTCCTGACTTTC. This sequence encodes CASSRGLAASGANVLTF.

The rearrangement links TRBV27 to TRBJ2-4, with TRBD1 matching over 7 bases. J lost 4 bases, V lost 4 bases, and 13 bases had no gene match. This CDR3 is 17 amino acids long. Germline CDR1 is MNHEY and CDR2 is SMNVEV (reference sequence). In DNA form, the CDR3 reads TGTGCCAGCAGTTCCCTCACGGACCCAGGGGGAAAAAACATTCAGTACTTC. Residues: CASSSLTDPGGKNIQYF.